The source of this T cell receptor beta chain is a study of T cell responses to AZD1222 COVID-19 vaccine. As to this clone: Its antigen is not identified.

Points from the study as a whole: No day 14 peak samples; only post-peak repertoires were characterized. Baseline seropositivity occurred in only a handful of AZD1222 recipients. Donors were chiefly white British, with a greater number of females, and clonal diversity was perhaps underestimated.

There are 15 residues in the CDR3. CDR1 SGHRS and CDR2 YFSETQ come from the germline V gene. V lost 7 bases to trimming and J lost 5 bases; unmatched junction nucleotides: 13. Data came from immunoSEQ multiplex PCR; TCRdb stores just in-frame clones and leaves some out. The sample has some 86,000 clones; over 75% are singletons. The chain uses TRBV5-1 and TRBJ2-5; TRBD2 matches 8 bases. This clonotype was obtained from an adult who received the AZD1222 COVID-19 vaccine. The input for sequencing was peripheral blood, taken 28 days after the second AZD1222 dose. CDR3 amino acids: CASSYAGSGGETQYF. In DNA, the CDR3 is TGCGCCAGCTCCTATGCGGGGTCGGGGGGGGAGACCCAGTACTTC.